The 12 T cell receptor beta chains in this list originate from one sample, sequenced in a study of T cells in Graves' hyperthyroidism and ophthalmopathy. Amplification yielded TCR beta CDR3 regions, with RNA transcripts as the source. TCR CDR3 underwent first-round RT-PCR with the HTBI primer set. Each CDR3 protein is one row after TCRdb ran MiXCR on the multiplex PCR reads. The data show around 760,000 distinct CDR3 sequences, about 35% seen once. Sequenced: blood. All receptors derive from a woman aged 40 to 49 with Graves' hyperthyroidism.

V gene TRBV5-1 combines with J gene TRBJ2-2; no firm D call. V was shortened by 6 bases and J by 6 bases, with 18 bases between the two germline ends. From germline, CDR1 is SGHRS and CDR2 YFSETQ. The CDR3 is 15 residues long. CDR3: CASTLSSAGSGELFF. The CDR3 nucleotides read TGCGCCAGCACCTTATCCAGCGCTGGGTCCGGGGAGCTGTTTTTT.

This clonotype was observed a handful of times. CDR3 nucleotide sequence: TGTGCCAGCAGTTTATCTGGACTGGATGGCTACACCTTC. Amino acids: CASSLSGLDGYTF. V gene TRBV12-3 or TRBV12-4 combines with J gene TRBJ1-2; D ambiguous. V gave up 2 bases and J gave up 6 bases, with 10 bases separating them. This CDR3 comprises 13 residues.

The chain uses TRBV9 and TRBJ1-5, with D possibly being TRBD1 (5 bases). Germline assignment: CDR1 SGDLS and CDR2 YYNGEE. The CDR3 runs 14 residues. Trimming stripped 4 bases from V and 7 bases from J, with 15 bases between. The CDR3 DNA sequence: TGTGCCAGCAGCCAAGTGGGGGATGAGCAGCCCCAGCATTTT. Its translation is CASSQVGDEQPQHF.

The chain employs TRBV9 and TRBJ1-1, with no clear D. Per germline, CDR1 SGDLS and CDR2 YYNGEE. The CDR3 extends over 18 amino acids. V was cut by 0 bases and J by 0 bases, with 18 bases left in between. CDR3 DNA: TGTGCCAGCAGCGTAGATGCGGGCACGGCCCGACTGAACACTGAAGCTTTCTTT. Protein product: CASSVDAGTARLNTEAFF.

The V gene is TRBV7-2, the J gene TRBJ2-1, with 10 bases identical to TRBD2. V gave up 6 bases and J gave up 7 bases; unmatched junction bases: 6. In germline, CDR1 is SGHTA, CDR2 FQGNSA. The CDR3 consists of 14 residues. The CDR3 sequence is CASRRSGGANEQFF. The CDR3 DNA reads as TGTGCCAGCAGGAGAAGCGGGGGGGCGAATGAGCAGTTCTTC.

The CDR3 nucleotides are TGTGCCAGCAGCCAGGACGGGAACAATGAGCAGTACTTC. Its protein is CASSQDGNNEQYF. The rearrangement joins TRBV19 to TRBJ2-7, with D maybe TRBD2 (5 bases). In germline, CDR1 is LNHDA, CDR2 SQIVND (reference sequence). The CDR3 spans 13 residues. V lost 9 bases, J lost 7 bases, and 19 bases lay in between.

This clonotype was recorded a few times. The J gene is TRBJ1-5, the V gene TRBV7-9, with D possibly being TRBD1 (6 bases). V was shortened by 5 bases and J by 2 bases, with 34 bases between the two germline ends. Germline CDR1 SEHNR, CDR2 FQNEAQ (reference sequence). The CDR3 is 22 residues long. CDR3 nucleotides: TGTGCCAGCAGCGTCTACAGGGCAACTAACGTTTATAGCGGATATGGCAATCAGCCCCAGCATTTT. Encoded protein: CASSVYRATNVYSGYGNQPQHF. The full variable domain, completed using reference TRBV7-9 and TRBJ1-5, is DTGVSQNPRHKITKRGQNVTFRCDPISEHNRLYWYRQTLGQGPEFLTYFQNEAQLEKSRLLSDRFSAERPKGSFSTLEIQRTEQGDSAMYLCASSVYRATNVYSGYGNQPQHFGDGTRLSIL.

For this clonotype: One end of the junction varies from germline; a read error may be responsible. The V and J genes are TRBV7-2 and TRBJ1-3; D gene unclear. From germline, CDR1 is SGHTA and CDR2 FQGNSA. There are 9 residues in the CDR3. This CDR3 is CARRNIIYF. The CDR3 coding sequence is TGTGCCAGAAGAAACATCATATATTTT.

As to this clonotype: An end of the junction does not agree with germline; a read error may underlie this. The genes are TRBV7-2 and TRBJ1-2; no firm D call. This CDR3 comprises 17 residues. Germline V lookup: CDR1 SGHTA, CDR2 FQGNSA. The CDR3 bases are TGTGCCAGCAGTTTAGTTGAGAGCAGACCTGCTAACTATGGCTACACCTTC. Protein sequence: CASSLVESRPANYGYTF.

The chain has TRBV7-2 and TRBJ1-1; the D is unclear. V dropped 4 bases and J dropped 4 bases, with 13 bases sitting between them. CDR1 and CDR2 (germline): SGHTA, FQGNSA. The CDR3 has 14 amino acids. In DNA, the CDR3 is TGTGCCAGCAGCTGGCAGGAGGGAGGCACTGAAGCTTTCTTT. Encoded protein: CASSWQEGGTEAFF.

The chain employs TRBV7-3 and TRBJ1-5; perhaps TRBD1 as D (5 bases). The V gene's germline CDR1 is SGHTA and CDR2 FQGTGA. V was pared by 5 bases and J by 15 bases, with 14 bases between. The CDR3 loop spans 11 amino acids. DNA of the CDR3: TGTGCCAGCAGCAGACCCGGGACTCCGCATTTT. Encoded protein: CASSRPGTPHF.

The chain joins TRBV19 to TRBJ1-1, with 7 bases that match TRBD1. Germline CDR1 is LNHDA and CDR2 is SQIVND (reference sequence). Trimming took 1 base from V and 3 from J; bases not matched to a gene: 2. The CDR3 is 14 residues long. CDR3 residues: CASSIVDRDTEAFF. CDR3 nucleotide sequence: TGTGCCAGTAGTATAGTCGACAGGGACACTGAAGCTTTCTTT.